Sequencing of this T cell receptor (beta chain) was carried out in a study of CD8 T cells in Susac syndrome. V trimming: 5 bases; J trimming: 1 base; junction bases outside the gene matches: 7. This CDR3 is built from 16 residues. Germline-derived CDR1 and CDR2 are MNHEY and SMNVEV (reference sequence). The RNA input was roughly 0.5 to 1 ug, and it was reverse transcribed with random hexamers. TCRdb reprocessed the immunoSEQ multiplex PCR reads with MiXCR, giving one entry per CDR3 protein. The sample has around 120,000 distinct CDR3 sequences, approximately 93% seen once. Sequencing was performed on CD4+ T cells from PBMCs. This chain uses TRBV27 with TRBJ2-2; TRBD1 aligns across 7 bases. The clonotype comes from a human donor with multiple sclerosis. The CDR3 region is CASSLDRVGNTGELFF. CDR3 nucleotide sequence: TGTGCCAGCAGTCTTGACAGGGTAGGGAACACCGGGGAGCTGTTTTTT.